A selection of T cell receptor beta chains follows, all from one sample in a study of healthy donors' naive CD4 and CD8 T cells. TCRdb reanalysed the reads using MiXCR and keeps one entry per CDR3 protein. Of about 180,000 distinct CDR3 sequences listed, around 70% are singletons. The source material was naive CD4+ and CD8+ T cells sorted from blood, pooled from several donors. The receptors derive from a pool of human donors in good health; the sample pools cells from several healthy donors. The CDR3 runs from the conserved cysteine through the conserved F or W. The order of the fields is D gene, clone size, V gene, J gene, CDR3 DNA, CDR3 protein. The D gene is left open where the match is weak. Not all rows give a size; the values are once, few, many and, for expanded clones, a class.

NA	few	TRBV6-5	TRBJ1-2	TGTGCCAGCAGACCGGGGTTTAACTATGGCTACACCTTC	CASRPGFNYGYTF
NA	NA	TRBV29-1	TRBJ2-5	TGCAGCGTTGAAGGCCGGCTGGAGACCCAGTACTTC	CSVEGRLETQYF
TRBD1	NA	TRBV29-1	TRBJ2-5	TGCAGCGTTGAATCTTGGACAGGGAAGGAGACCCAGTACTTC	CSVESWTGKETQYF
NA	NA	TRBV6-5	TRBJ1-1	TGTGCCAGCAGTTCCCCCGGATCTGCGGAAGCTTTCTTT	CASSSPGSAEAFF
NA	NA	TRBV15	TRBJ2-5	TGTGCCACCAGCAGAGGTGGGGAGACCCAGTACTTC	CATSRGGETQYF
NA	NA	TRBV29-1	TRBJ2-1	TGCAGCGGCTCAACTTCGGCGTACAATGAGCAGTTCTTC	CSGSTSAYNEQFF
NA	NA	TRBV19	TRBJ2-2	TGTGCCAGTACCTACACCGGGGAGCTGTTTTTT	CASTYTGELFF
NA	NA	TRBV7-2	TRBJ1-3	TGTGCCAGCAGCTTATCGGGGACGAACGGTGCAGGAAACACCATATATTTT	CASSLSGTNGAGNTIYF
NA	once	TRBV21-1	TRBJ2-1	TGTGCCAGCATATCTAGGGACTTCGCGTACAATGAGCAGTTCTTC	CASISRDFAYNEQFF
TRBD1	once	TRBV28	TRBJ2-5	TGTGCCAGCAGTTTATCGACAGGGCCGGGGGAGACCCAGTACTTC	CASSLSTGPGETQYF
NA	NA	TRBV11-3	TRBJ1-5	TGTGCCAGCAGCTTAAAATATAGCAATCAGCCCCAGCATTTT	CASSLKYSNQPQHF
TRBD2	NA	TRBV20-1	TRBJ2-7	TGCAGTGTGCAGCCCCCGGGAGGTGGGAGGGCGTCCTACGAGCAGTACTTC	CSVQPPGGGRASYEQYF
NA	NA	TRBV2	TRBJ1-6	TGTGCCAGCAGTGTTCAGGGTACAGATTCACCCCTCCACTTT	CASSVQGTDSPLHF
TRBD1	few	TRBV29-1	TRBJ1-2	TGCAGCGTTTGGACAGGGCCGGAGGGCTACACCTTC	CSVWTGPEGYTF
NA	NA	TRBV29-1	TRBJ1-2	TGCAGCGTTGAAAGTACAGGCATTAACTATGGCTACACCTTC	CSVESTGINYGYTF
TRBD1	NA	TRBV18	TRBJ2-6	TGTGCCAGCTCGGGGACAGGGCGCTCTGGGGCCAACGTCCTGACTTTC	CASSGTGRSGANVLTF
NA	once	TRBV20-1	TRBJ1-5	TGCAGTGCTAGACGGCAGATAAATCAGCCCCAGCATTTT	CSARRQINQPQHF
NA	once	TRBV29-1	TRBJ2-5	TGCAGCGTTGAAATCAGGGCCCAAGAGACCCAGTACTTC	CSVEIRAQETQYF
NA	NA	TRBV29-1	TRBJ2-7	TGCAGCGTTGAGGGACAAGTACCCTACGAGCAGTACTTC	CSVEGQVPYEQYF
TRBD1	NA	TRBV29-1	TRBJ1-2	TGCAGCGTTGATGAGACAGGGAGGCTTAGCTATGGCTACACCTTC	CSVDETGRLSYGYTF
NA	NA	TRBV5-1	TRBJ2-7	TGCGCCAGCAGCTTGGGACCCTTGAGCGAGCAGTACTTC	CASSLGPLSEQYF
NA	NA	TRBV20-1	TRBJ2-5	TGCAGTGCTAGGGAAGGCAGACAAGAGACCCAGTACTTC	CSAREGRQETQYF
TRBD1	NA	TRBV30	TRBJ2-1	TGTGCCTGGAGACCGGGACAGCCTACAAGCTCCTACAATGAGCAGTTCTTC	CAWRPGQPTSSYNEQFF
TRBD1	NA	TRBV6-2/TRBV6-3	TRBJ2-3	TGTGCCAGCAGGCCCCGGGACAGGAGCATCGGAAGCACAGATACGCAGTATTTT	CASRPRDRSIGSTDTQYF
TRBD1	NA	TRBV6-2/TRBV6-3	TRBJ1-1	TGTGCCAGCAGTTACGCGCAGGGGGCGGACACTGAAGCTTTCTTT	CASSYAQGADTEAFF
NA	NA	TRBV19	TRBJ2-3	TGTGCCAGTAGTGACGTGGCAGATACGCAGTATTTT	CASSDVADTQYF
NA	NA	TRBV18	TRBJ2-1	TGTGCCAGCTCACCACCTGCAAACAATGAGCAGTTCTTC	CASSPPANNEQFF
NA	NA	TRBV12-3/TRBV12-4	TRBJ2-6	TGTGCCAGCAGGAGAGACAGCTCTGGGGCCAACGTCCTGACTTTC	CASRRDSSGANVLTF
NA	NA	TRBV27	TRBJ2-7	TGTGCCAGCAGTTTCTCGACAGGGGACTATTCCTACGAGCAGTACTTC	CASSFSTGDYSYEQYF
TRBD2	NA	TRBV19	TRBJ2-1	TGTGCCAGTAGTACCCCAGCGGGGCGAAACAATGAGCAGTTCTTC	CASSTPAGRNNEQFF
TRBD1	NA	TRBV19	TRBJ1-1	TGTGCCAGTAGTGCCGAGGACAGGGGCCAAATGAACACTGAAGCTTTCTTT	CASSAEDRGQMNTEAFF
TRBD2	NA	TRBV5-6	TRBJ2-1	TGTGCCAGCAGCCTGATAGCGGGAGATAACTACAATGAGCAGTTCTTC	CASSLIAGDNYNEQFF
NA	NA	TRBV20-1	TRBJ1-1	TGCAGTGCTCCTTTGAAAATGAACACTGAAGCTTTCTTT	CSAPLKMNTEAFF
NA	NA	TRBV29-1	TRBJ2-2	TGCAGCGTTTGGGGACCCAGTAGGTCCACCGGGGAGCTGTTTTTT	CSVWGPSRSTGELFF
NA	NA	TRBV19	TRBJ1-1	TGTGCCAGTAGTAGGGGACAAACGATTGAAGCTTTCTTT	CASSRGQTIEAFF
NA	NA	TRBV30	TRBJ1-2	TGTGCCTGGAGACCTCCAGAGGCAGGCTATGGCTACACCTTC	CAWRPPEAGYGYTF
NA	NA	TRBV12-3/TRBV12-4	TRBJ1-2	TGTGCCAGCAGTTTTGGTCTTGCCTTAACCTATGGCTACACCTTC	CASSFGLALTYGYTF
TRBD1	NA	TRBV6-5	TRBJ1-1	TGTGCCAGCAGAACAGGGGCCACTGAAGCTTTCTTT	CASRTGATEAFF
NA	NA	TRBV6-2/TRBV6-3	TRBJ1-2	TGTGCCAGCATCTCGGGGGGCTCCAACTATGGCTACACCTTC	CASISGGSNYGYTF
NA	NA	TRBV27	TRBJ1-1	TGTGCCAGCCGCGAGGGGATGGGCACTGAAGCTTTCTTT	CASREGMGTEAFF
TRBD2	NA	TRBV5-1	TRBJ2-1	TGCGCCAGCAGCTTTTTCCCAAGTCATAGCGGGGGTGGCTACAATGAGCAGTTCTTC	CASSFFPSHSGGGYNEQFF
NA	NA	TRBV5-1	TRBJ1-2	TGCGCCAGCAGCTTGGTAAAGGGAGACGGCTACACCTTC	CASSLVKGDGYTF
TRBD2	NA	TRBV29-1	TRBJ2-5	TGCAGCGTTGGGTTCCGACTAGCGGGAGGACCGTGGGAGACCCAGTATTTC	CSVGFRLAGGPWETQYF
NA	NA	TRBV29-1	TRBJ1-1	TGCAGCGTTGAAGTTAACACTGAAGCTTTCTTT	CSVEVNTEAFF
NA	NA	TRBV7-6	TRBJ1-2	TGTGCCAGCCGTGCGGAAGCAGGGAAGGGCTACACCTTC	CASRAEAGKGYTF
TRBD2	NA	TRBV24-1	TRBJ2-3	TGTGCCACCAGTGAGCTAGCGGGAGAAGATACGCAGTATTTT	CATSELAGEDTQYF
TRBD1	few	TRBV20-1	TRBJ2-3	TGCAGTGCTCCCCGGGACAGGGCAGATACGCAGTATTTT	CSAPRDRADTQYF
NA	NA	TRBV18	TRBJ1-3	TGTGCCAGCTCACCCGTGGTCACTTCGGACTCTGGAAACACCATATATTTT	CASSPVVTSDSGNTIYF
TRBD1	NA	TRBV30	TRBJ2-1	TGTGCCTGGAGGCTCCCGGGACAGGGATTCTACAATGAGCAGTTCTTC	CAWRLPGQGFYNEQFF
NA	NA	TRBV6-5	TRBJ2-7	TGTGCCAGCAGTTACTCGGTATTCTGGCAGGGGAAGATCTCCTACGAGCAGTACTTC	CASSYSVFWQGKISYEQYF
NA	NA	TRBV19	TRBJ2-6	TGTGCCAGTAGTCTTGTAGAGGACTCTGGGGCCAACGTCCTGACTTTC	CASSLVEDSGANVLTF